The clone carrying this T cell receptor beta chain has ten or more counts. These data come from a study of T-cell reconstitution after alpha-beta-depleted transplantation in children. Trimming took 4 bases from V and 5 from J, leaving 14 bases between them. The CDR3 has 14 residues. CDR1 is SGHTS, CDR2 YDEGEE, per germline. Researchers prepared the TCRbeta library using unique molecular identifiers, the study reports. MiXCR was run by TCRdb on the PCR reads, yielding one entry per CDR3 protein. The data contain a few hundred thousand distinct CDR3 sequences, 10% to 15% of them singletons. The V gene is TRBV5-8, the J gene TRBJ2-3; perhaps TRBD2 as D (5 bases). The receptor's source is a human donor who donated a stem cell graft to a child with Fanconi anemia. The sequencing used PBMCs, collected from the stem cell graft. CDR3 sequence: CASSLGKGGDTQYF. CDR3 nucleotides: TGTGCCAGCAGCCTAGGTAAAGGAGGAGATACGCAGTATTTT.